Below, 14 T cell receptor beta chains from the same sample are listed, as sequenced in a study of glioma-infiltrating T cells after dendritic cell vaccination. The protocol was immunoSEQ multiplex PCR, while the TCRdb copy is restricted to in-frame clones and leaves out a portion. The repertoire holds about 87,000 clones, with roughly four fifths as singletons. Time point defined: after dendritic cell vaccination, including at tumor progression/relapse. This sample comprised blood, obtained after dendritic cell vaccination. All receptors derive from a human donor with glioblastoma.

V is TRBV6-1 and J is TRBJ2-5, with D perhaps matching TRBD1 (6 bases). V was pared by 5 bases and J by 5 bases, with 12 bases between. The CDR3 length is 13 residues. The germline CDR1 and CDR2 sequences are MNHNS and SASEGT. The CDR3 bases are TGTGCCAGCAGTCGTCAGGGGTGGGAGACCCAGTACTTC. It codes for CASSRQGWETQYF.

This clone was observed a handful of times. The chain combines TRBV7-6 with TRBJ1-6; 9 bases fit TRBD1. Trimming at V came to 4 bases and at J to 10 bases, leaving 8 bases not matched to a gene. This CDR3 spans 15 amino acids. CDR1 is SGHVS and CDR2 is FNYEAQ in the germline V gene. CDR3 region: CASSSEGTGLSPLHF. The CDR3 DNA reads TGTGCCAGCAGCTCAGAGGGGACAGGGCTCTCACCCCTCCACTTT.

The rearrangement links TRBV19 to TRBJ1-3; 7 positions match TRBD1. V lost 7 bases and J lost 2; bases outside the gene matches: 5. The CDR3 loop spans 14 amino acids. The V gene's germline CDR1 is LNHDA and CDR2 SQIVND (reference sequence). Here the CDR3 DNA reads TGTGCCAGTAAATGGGACAGTACTGGAAACACCATATATTTT. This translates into CASKWDSTGNTIYF.

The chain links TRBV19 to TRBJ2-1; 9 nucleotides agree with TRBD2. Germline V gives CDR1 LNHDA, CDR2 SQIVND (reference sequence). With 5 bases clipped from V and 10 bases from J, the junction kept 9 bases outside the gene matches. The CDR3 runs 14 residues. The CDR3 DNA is TGTGCCAGTAGTCGAAGCGGGGGGCCCTCAGAGCAGTTCTTC. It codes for CASSRSGGPSEQFF.

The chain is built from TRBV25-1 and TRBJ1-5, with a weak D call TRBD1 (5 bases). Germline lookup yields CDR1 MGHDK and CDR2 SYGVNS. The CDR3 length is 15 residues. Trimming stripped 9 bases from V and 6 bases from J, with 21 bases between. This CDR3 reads CASSHRDGEGQPQHF. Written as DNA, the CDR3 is TGTGCCAGTTCCCACCGGGACGGGGAGGGTCAGCCCCAGCATTTT. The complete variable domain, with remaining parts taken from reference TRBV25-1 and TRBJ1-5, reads EADIYQTPRYLVIGTGKKITLECSQTMGHDKMYWYQQDPGMELHLIHYSYGVNSTEKGDLSSESTVSRIRTEHFPLTLESARPSHTSQYLCASSHRDGEGQPQHFGDGTRLSIL.

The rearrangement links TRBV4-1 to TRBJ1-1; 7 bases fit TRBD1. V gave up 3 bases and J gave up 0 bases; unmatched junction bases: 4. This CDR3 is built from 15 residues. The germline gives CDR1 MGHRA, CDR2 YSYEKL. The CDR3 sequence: CASSQFTGVNTEAFF. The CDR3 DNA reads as TGCGCCAGCAGCCAGTTCACAGGGGTGAACACTGAAGCTTTCTTT.

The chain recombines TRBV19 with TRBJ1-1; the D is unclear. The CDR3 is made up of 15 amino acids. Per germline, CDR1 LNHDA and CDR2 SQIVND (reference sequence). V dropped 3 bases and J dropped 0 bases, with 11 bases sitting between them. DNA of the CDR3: TGTGCCAGTAGTATTCAGTGGGCCATGAACACTGAAGCTTTCTTT. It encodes CASSIQWAMNTEAFF.

CDR3 DNA sequence: TGCGCCAGCAGCTTGGGGCTGGGGGCGGGAGAGACCCAGTACTTC. This gives the protein CASSLGLGAGETQYF. This chain uses TRBV5-1 with TRBJ2-5; D possibly corresponds to TRBD1 (6 bases). Trimming pared 0 bases from V and 4 bases from J, leaving 13 bases between. The CDR3 has 15 residues. Germline-derived CDR1 and CDR2 are SGHRS and YFSETQ.

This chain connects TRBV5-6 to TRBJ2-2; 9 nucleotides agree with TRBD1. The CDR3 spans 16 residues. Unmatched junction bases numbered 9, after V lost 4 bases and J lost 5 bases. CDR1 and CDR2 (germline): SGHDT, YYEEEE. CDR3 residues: CASSPRDRENTGELFF. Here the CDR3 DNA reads TGTGCCAGCAGCCCCCGGGACAGGGAGAATACCGGGGAGCTGTTTTTT.

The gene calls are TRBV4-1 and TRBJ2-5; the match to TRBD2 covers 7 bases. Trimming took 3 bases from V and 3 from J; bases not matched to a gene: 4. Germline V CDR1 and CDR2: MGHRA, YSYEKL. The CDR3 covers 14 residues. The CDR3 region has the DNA TGCGCCAGCAGCCAGACTAGCATAAAAGAGACCCAGTACTTC. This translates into CASSQTSIKETQYF.

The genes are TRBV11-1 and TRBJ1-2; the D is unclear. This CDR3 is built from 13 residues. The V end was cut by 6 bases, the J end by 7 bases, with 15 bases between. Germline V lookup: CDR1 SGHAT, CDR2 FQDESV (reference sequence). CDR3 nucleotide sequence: TGTGCCAGCAGTCCCCCCGTGACTGGTGGCTACACCTTC. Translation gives CASSPPVTGGYTF.

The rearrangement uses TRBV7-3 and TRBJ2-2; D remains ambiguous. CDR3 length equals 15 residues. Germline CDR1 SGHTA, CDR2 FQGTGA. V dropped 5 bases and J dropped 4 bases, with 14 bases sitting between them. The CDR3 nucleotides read TGTGCCAGCAGCCCCTCTTTCTCGCGCACCGGGGAGCTGTTTTTT. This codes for CASSPSFSRTGELFF.

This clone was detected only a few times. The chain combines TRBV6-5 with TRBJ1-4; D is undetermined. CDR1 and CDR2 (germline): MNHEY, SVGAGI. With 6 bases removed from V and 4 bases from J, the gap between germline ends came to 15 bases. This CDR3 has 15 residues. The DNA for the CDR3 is TGTGCCAGCAGCCAAAACCCCGGGTTTAATGAAAAACTGTTTTTT. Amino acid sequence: CASSQNPGFNEKLFF.

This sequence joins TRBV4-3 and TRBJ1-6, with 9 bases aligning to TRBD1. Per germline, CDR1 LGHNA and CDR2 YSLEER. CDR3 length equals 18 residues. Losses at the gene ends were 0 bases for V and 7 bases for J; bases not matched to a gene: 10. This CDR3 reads CASSQDPQGQGLNSPLHF. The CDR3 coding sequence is TGCGCCAGCAGCCAAGATCCCCAAGGACAGGGGTTAAATTCACCCCTCCACTTT.